This T cell receptor beta chain was identified in a study of cytomegalovirus exposure and HLA in healthy donors. Study-wide results and caveats: Another analysis was done later, and it associated approximately 17,000 TCR beta sequences with HLA alleles at 0.05 false discovery rate. What a later analysis reportedly showed was that an Asian-associated ancestry cluster had fewer N-insertions than the 666-donor mean. Roughly even sequencing depth across donors was the assumption behind the presence/absence analyses.

To note about this clone: Its specificity is not known.

The CDR3 is 14 residues long. V was shortened by 6 bases and J by 6 bases, with 15 bases between the two germline ends. Germline V gene sequence: CDR1 LNHDA, CDR2 SQIVND (reference sequence). The PCR employed 60 Vbeta primers together with 13 Jbeta primers. Assay: immunoSEQ multiplex PCR; the TCRdb copy retains only in-frame clones and omits some. The table lists approximately 200,000 clones, approximately 80% of them singletons, with over 1.1% in the top ten. The sequence came from a girl aged 5-17 years in good health and CMV-seronegative. The material sequenced was PBMCs. The V gene is TRBV19, the J gene TRBJ2-1, with no clear D. In DNA, the CDR3 is TGTGCCAGTAGAAACGATGCCTGGGCCAATGAGCAGTTCTTC. It specifies CASRNDAWANEQFF.